One sample yielded the 4 T cell receptor beta chains listed below, sequenced in a study of blood T cell repertoires in COVID-19. The table came from immunoSEQ multiplex PCR; TCRdb's copy has only in-frame clones and leaves some out. The table records 200,000 to 300,000 clones, approximately 90% of them present only once. The sample taken for sequencing was PBMCs or T cells enriched from blood (not recorded which). The source is a woman aged 40 to 50 with acute COVID-19.

The V gene is TRBV10-2, the J gene TRBJ2-3; tentatively, D is TRBD1 (5 bases). Trimming removed 4 bases at V and 4 bases at J, with 9 bases between. Germline lookup yields CDR1 WSHSY and CDR2 SAAADI. This CDR3 comprises 13 residues. CDR3 DNA: TGCGCCAGCAGTGGGGGCAGGTCAGATACGCAGTATTTT. Protein product: CASSGGRSDTQYF.

This chain connects TRBV5-1 to TRBJ2-6, with D maybe TRBD1 (6 bases). The length of the CDR3 is 16 residues. The V and J ends lost 1 base and 2 bases respectively, with 10 bases between them. CDR1 and CDR2 (germline): SGHRS, YFSETQ. CDR3 DNA: TGCGCCAGCAGCTTGATGGGGGCTCCTGGGGCCAACGTCCTGACTTTC. It is translated as CASSLMGAPGANVLTF.

This clone is a singleton in its sample. This chain joins TRBV11-3 and TRBJ2-1; possibly TRBD2 for D (5 bases). Germline CDR1 and CDR2: SGHNT and YENEEA. This CDR3 spans 13 amino acids. Trimming shortened V by 0 bases and J by 7 bases, and 7 bases separated the two germline ends. As DNA, the CDR3 is TGTGCCAGCAGCTTAGATGAGGGTAATGAGCAGTTCTTC. Translated: CASSLDEGNEQFF.

DNA for the CDR3: TGTGCCAGCAGCTTCCGAAGGGGACACCCCAATGAGCAGTTCTTC. This codes for CASSFRRGHPNEQFF. J is TRBJ2-1 and V is TRBV11-1; TRBD1 might be the D (6 bases). The CDR3 is 15 residues long. V lost 3 bases and J 6 bases, leaving 15 bases between the germline ends. Germline V gene data show CDR1 as SGHAT and CDR2 as FQDESV (reference sequence).